These 3 T cell receptor beta chains originate from one sample sequenced in a study of T cells expressing NK-cell markers. Using the 5' RACE reads, TCRdb records one entry per CDR3 protein without DNA. The sample's table shows tens of thousands of distinct CDR3 sequences. Material: blood T cells: a sorted CD56 or NKG2C T cell subset, CD4+ or CD8+ T cells, or bulk PBMC T cells (not recorded which). The receptors come from a woman between 18 and 70 years old in good health.

J is TRBJ1-5 and V is TRBV4-1. The V gene's germline CDR1 is MGHRA and CDR2 YSYEKL. This CDR3 has 14 residues. Here the CDR3 reads CASSLRGLNQPQHF.

The chain joins TRBV28 to TRBJ2-2. Germline lookup yields CDR1 MDHEN and CDR2 SYDVKM. This CDR3 is built from 17 residues. CDR3: CASSLSWTATNTGELFF.

The chain recombines TRBV9 with TRBJ2-1. CDR1 is SGDLS and CDR2 is YYNGEE in the germline V gene. The CDR3 is made up of 13 amino acids. CDR3 residues: CASSVVLRTEQFF.